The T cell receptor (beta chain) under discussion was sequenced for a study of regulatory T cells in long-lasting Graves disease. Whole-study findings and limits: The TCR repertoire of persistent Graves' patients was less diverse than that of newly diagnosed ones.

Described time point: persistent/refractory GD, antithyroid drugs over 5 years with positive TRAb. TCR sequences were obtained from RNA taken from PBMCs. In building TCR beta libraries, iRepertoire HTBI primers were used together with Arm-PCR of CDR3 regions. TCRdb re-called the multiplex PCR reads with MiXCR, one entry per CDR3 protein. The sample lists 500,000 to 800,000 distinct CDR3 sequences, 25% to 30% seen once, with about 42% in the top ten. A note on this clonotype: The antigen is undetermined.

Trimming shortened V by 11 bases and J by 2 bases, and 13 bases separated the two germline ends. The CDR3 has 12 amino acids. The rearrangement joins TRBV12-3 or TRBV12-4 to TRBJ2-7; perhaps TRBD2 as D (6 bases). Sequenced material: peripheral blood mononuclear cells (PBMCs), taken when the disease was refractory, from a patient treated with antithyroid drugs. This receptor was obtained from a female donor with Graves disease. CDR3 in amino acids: CAVTRGTYEQYF. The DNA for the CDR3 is TGTGCCGTCACGCGGGGAACCTACGAGCAGTACTTC.